This entry lists 6 T cell receptor beta chains sequenced from one sample in a study of vaccination and CD4 T cells after COVID-19. These TCRs are of unknown antigen specificity. The time point was: late sampling 161 to 241 days after vaccination in three convalescent patients. Treatment in this sample: approximately 10-day PBMC culture with coronavirus spike peptide pools or control peptides (ViraFEST assay). The Oncomine TCR Beta short-read assay sequenced DNA from cultured CD4+ T cells. TCRdb re-called the PCR reads through MiXCR, storing one row per CDR3 protein. The table has fewer than 25,000 distinct CDR3 sequences, more than 30% seen once; the top ten hold roughly 30%. The sequencing used CD4+ T cells from blood, cultured in vitro, collected about 7 months after SARS-CoV-2 vaccination. These receptors came from a human donor who had recovered from COVID-19.

The V and J genes are TRBV6-4 and TRBJ1-6; unclear D gene. The germline gives CDR1 MRHNA, CDR2 SNTAGT. The V gene lost 9 bases and the J gene lost 6 bases, with 3 bases spanning the gap. This CDR3 has 10 residues. The CDR3 region is CARSNSPLHF. In DNA, the CDR3 is TGTGCCAGAAGTAATTCACCCCTCCACTTT.

This clonotype was observed a few times. This chain uses TRBV6-5 with TRBJ2-3; a weak D match, TRBD2 (5 bases). Trimming pared 4 bases from V and 0 bases from J, leaving 14 bases between. Looked up from germline, CDR1 is MNHEY and CDR2 is SVGAGI. The CDR3 is made up of 16 amino acids. The CDR3 sequence is CASSSPGGPSTDTQYF. CDR3 DNA: TGTGCCAGCAGTTCCCCCGGCGGGCCAAGCACAGATACGCAGTATTTT.

The DNA for the CDR3 is TGCGCCAGCAGCCAAGATACCCCCGCGGGGAGTAACGCTGAAGCTTTCTTT. Amino acids: CASSQDTPAGSNAEAFF. The J gene is TRBJ1-1, the V gene TRBV4-1; D not resolved. V lost 0 bases and J 6 bases, leaving 20 bases between the germline ends. The CDR3 length is 17 residues. The germline V gene encodes CDR1 MGHRA and CDR2 YSYEKL.

This chain joins TRBV2 and TRBJ1-1; D is unresolved. The ends were cut back, 3 bases at V and 4 bases at J, with 12 bases in the middle. The germline gives CDR1 SNHLY, CDR2 FYNNEI. CDR3 length: 14 amino acids. The CDR3 nucleotides read TGTGCCAGCAGTGAGTTTGCAGGACCCACTGAAGCTTTCTTT. Encoded protein: CASSEFAGPTEAFF. Full variable domain (outside the CDR3, taken from reference TRBV2 and TRBJ1-1): EPEVTQTPSHQVTQMGQEVILRCVPISNHLYFYWYRQILGQKVEFLVSFYNNEISEKSEIFDDQFSVERPDGSNFTLKIRSTKLEDSAMYFCASSEFAGPTEAFFGQGTRLTVV.

This chain links TRBV20-1 with TRBJ2-1; tentatively, D is TRBD2 (5 bases). Deletions cut 3 bases from V and 0 bases from J, with 12 bases between. Germline loops: CDR1 DFQATT, CDR2 SNEGSKA (reference sequence). The CDR3 totals 15 residues. In DNA form, the CDR3 reads TGCAGTGCTAGCCGCGGGTATACCTCCTACAATGAGCAGTTCTTC. As protein: CSASRGYTSYNEQFF.

This clonotype was seen only a few times. The CDR3 here is CASSQDLGGGRNSPLHF. The DNA for the CDR3 is TGTGCCAGCAGCCAAGATTTGGGAGGGGGGAGGAATTCACCCCTCCACTTT. This chain connects TRBV11-1 to TRBJ1-6; tentative D call: TRBD1 (6 bases). The CDR3 totals 17 residues. The V gene lost 5 bases and the J gene lost 7 bases, with 21 bases spanning the gap. Germline CDR1 is SGHAT and CDR2 is FQDESV (reference sequence).